This is a list of T cell receptor beta chains from one sample in a study of T-cell memory formation after mild COVID-19. TCRdb called the 5' RACE reads again in MiXCR, with one record for every CDR3 protein. The sample records 350,000 to 500,000 distinct CDR3 sequences, about a sixth being singletons. The sequencing sample was made of PBMCs or a T cell subset sorted from them (not recorded which). The receptors derive from a man aged 18 to 30 who had mild COVID-19 (a few samples of this study predate the infection). Cell type and time point are not known. The CDR3 runs from the conserved cysteine through the conserved F or W. The D gene is left open where the match is weak. The size entry is marked missing in some rows and otherwise reads once, few, many or a size class.

j_call: TRBJ2-1; v_call: TRBV20-1; clone_size: NA; d_call: TRBD2; cdr3_nt: TGCAGTGCCCATCCTGCTAGCGGGGGGGCTGACTACAATGAGCAGTTCTTC; cdr3_aa: CSAHPASGGADYNEQFF
j_call: TRBJ2-1; v_call: TRBV27; clone_size: few; d_call: NA; cdr3_nt: TGTGCCAGCAGTTTAGTGACGAACCCGAATGAGCAGTTCTTC; cdr3_aa: CASSLVTNPNEQFF
j_call: TRBJ2-5; v_call: TRBV27; clone_size: few; d_call: TRBD1; cdr3_nt: TGTGCCAGCAGTGTTGCGGGACAGGGACAAGAGACCCAGTACTTC; cdr3_aa: CASSVAGQGQETQYF
j_call: TRBJ1-1; v_call: TRBV28; clone_size: many; d_call: NA; cdr3_nt: TGTGCCAGCAGTCTCCAGTCCACTGAAGCTTTCTTT; cdr3_aa: CASSLQSTEAFF
j_call: TRBJ1-4; v_call: TRBV7-9; clone_size: few; d_call: NA; cdr3_nt: TGTGCCAGCAGCTTCGCCTCAGGGTGGGAAAAACTGTTTTTT; cdr3_aa: CASSFASGWEKLFF
j_call: TRBJ1-2; v_call: TRBV20-1; clone_size: few; d_call: NA; cdr3_nt: TGCAGTGCTAGAGATTCTAAGCAGGGGCCGGGCTATGGCTACACCTTC; cdr3_aa: CSARDSKQGPGYGYTF
j_call: TRBJ2-3; v_call: TRBV7-3; clone_size: few; d_call: NA; cdr3_nt: TGTGCCAGCAGCCCTCAGGACACAGGGGAGGGAGATACGCAGTATTTT; cdr3_aa: CASSPQDTGEGDTQYF
j_call: TRBJ1-2; v_call: TRBV12-3/TRBV12-4; clone_size: NA; d_call: TRBD1; cdr3_nt: TGTGCCAGCAGTTTAACAACAGGGGATCCCTATGGCTACACCTTC; cdr3_aa: CASSLTTGDPYGYTF
j_call: TRBJ2-1; v_call: TRBV5-1; clone_size: NA; d_call: TRBD2; cdr3_nt: TGCGCCAGCAGCTTAGGGACTACGTACAATGAGCAGTTCTTC; cdr3_aa: CASSLGTTYNEQFF
j_call: TRBJ1-2; v_call: TRBV5-1; clone_size: NA; d_call: NA; cdr3_nt: TGCGCCAGCAGCTCGGGCCGGGCCCGTGGCGGCTACACCTTC; cdr3_aa: CASSSGRARGGYTF
j_call: TRBJ2-2; v_call: TRBV23-1; clone_size: NA; d_call: NA; cdr3_nt: TGCGCCAGCAGTCGGAGTGGGTTGGACATGGGGCAAATCGCGAACACCGGGGAGCTGTTTTTT; cdr3_aa: CASSRSGLDMGQIANTGELFF
j_call: TRBJ1-1; v_call: TRBV5-1; clone_size: NA; d_call: NA; cdr3_nt: TGCGCCAGCAGCTCGGGGACTCCCAGCACTGAAGCTTTCTTT; cdr3_aa: CASSSGTPSTEAFF
j_call: TRBJ2-7; v_call: TRBV12-3/TRBV12-4; clone_size: few; d_call: TRBD1; cdr3_nt: TGTGCCAGCAGTGTGGGGACAGTCTACGAGCAGTACTTC; cdr3_aa: CASSVGTVYEQYF
j_call: TRBJ1-5; v_call: TRBV2; clone_size: few; d_call: NA; cdr3_nt: TGTGCCAGCACTGACAGGAGGGCACAGCCCCAGCATTTT; cdr3_aa: CASTDRRAQPQHF
j_call: TRBJ1-5; v_call: TRBV5-1; clone_size: many; d_call: NA; cdr3_nt: TGTGCCAGCAGCTTGGGGGGGGGCAATCAGCCCCAGCATTTT; cdr3_aa: CASSLGGGNQPQHF
j_call: TRBJ1-1; v_call: TRBV6-1; clone_size: NA; d_call: NA; cdr3_nt: TGTGCCAGCAGTGAATACAGGTTGAACACTGAAGCTTTCTTT; cdr3_aa: CASSEYRLNTEAFF
j_call: TRBJ2-3; v_call: TRBV23-1; clone_size: NA; d_call: TRBD1; cdr3_nt: TGCGCCCGTCAACCGGGACAGGGGGCAGATACGCAGTATTTT; cdr3_aa: CARQPGQGADTQYF
j_call: TRBJ2-3; v_call: TRBV24-1; clone_size: NA; d_call: NA; cdr3_nt: TGTGCCACCAGTAAGAGCGCAGATACGCAGTATTTT; cdr3_aa: CATSKSADTQYF
j_call: TRBJ2-5; v_call: TRBV10-2; clone_size: NA; d_call: NA; cdr3_nt: TGCGCCAGCAGTGAGAGGGGGGGCATCCAAGAGACCCAGTACTTC; cdr3_aa: CASSERGGIQETQYF
j_call: TRBJ2-1; v_call: TRBV20-1; clone_size: few; d_call: NA; cdr3_nt: TGCAGTGCTAGGATGGACGGGCTGTTCTTC; cdr3_aa: CSARMDGLFF
j_call: TRBJ2-4; v_call: TRBV21-1; clone_size: NA; d_call: NA; cdr3_nt: TGTGCCAGCAGCCGTAGCGGGGGTTACATTCAGTACTTC; cdr3_aa: CASSRSGGYIQYF
j_call: TRBJ2-3; v_call: TRBV7-9; clone_size: many; d_call: NA; cdr3_nt: TGTGCCAGCAGCTTCGGTCCAGATACGCAGTATTTT; cdr3_aa: CASSFGPDTQYF
j_call: TRBJ1-5; v_call: TRBV7-9; clone_size: NA; d_call: NA; cdr3_nt: TGTGCCAGCAGCTTAGCCTCCCCCGGCGGCAATCAGCCCCAGCATTTT; cdr3_aa: CASSLASPGGNQPQHF
j_call: TRBJ2-7; v_call: TRBV6-5; clone_size: few; d_call: NA; cdr3_nt: TGTGCCAGCAGTTTTTCACCTTTAGGAGACTACGAGCAGTACTTC; cdr3_aa: CASSFSPLGDYEQYF
j_call: TRBJ1-3; v_call: TRBV20-1; clone_size: few; d_call: NA; cdr3_nt: TGCAGTGCTGGGACAACGAGCTCTGGAAACACCATATATTTT; cdr3_aa: CSAGTTSSGNTIYF
j_call: TRBJ1-1; v_call: TRBV5-1; clone_size: NA; d_call: NA; cdr3_nt: TGCGCCAGCAGTTACCGGGACATAAACCTAGAAGCTTTCTTT; cdr3_aa: CASSYRDINLEAFF
j_call: TRBJ1-2; v_call: TRBV5-1; clone_size: NA; d_call: NA; cdr3_nt: TGCGCCAGCAGCTTGGAACGGGGAGCTAACTATGGCTACACCTTC; cdr3_aa: CASSLERGANYGYTF
j_call: TRBJ1-5; v_call: TRBV7-9; clone_size: NA; d_call: NA; cdr3_nt: TGTGCCAGCAGCCGTTTTGGGCAGCCCCAGCATTTT; cdr3_aa: CASSRFGQPQHF
j_call: TRBJ2-1; v_call: TRBV6-2/TRBV6-3; clone_size: NA; d_call: NA; cdr3_nt: TGTGCCAGCAGAGAGACTCACAGGGCTGAAATTTCGGATGAGCAGTTCTTC; cdr3_aa: CASRETHRAEISDEQFF
j_call: TRBJ2-2; v_call: TRBV6-4; clone_size: few; d_call: NA; cdr3_nt: TGTGCCAGCAGTGCCACCGGGCCCACCGGGGAGCTGTTTTTT; cdr3_aa: CASSATGPTGELFF
j_call: TRBJ2-5; v_call: TRBV5-1; clone_size: few; d_call: TRBD1; cdr3_nt: TGCGCCAGCAGCTTCGGGGACAGCCAAGAGACCCAGTACTTC; cdr3_aa: CASSFGDSQETQYF
j_call: TRBJ1-1; v_call: TRBV9; clone_size: NA; d_call: NA; cdr3_nt: TGTGCCAGCAGCGTAGGGTCAGGGGAGACTGAAGCTTTCTTT; cdr3_aa: CASSVGSGETEAFF
j_call: TRBJ1-1; v_call: TRBV7-9; clone_size: few; d_call: TRBD1; cdr3_nt: TGTGCCAGCAGCGCGCGACAGGGGGCCGACGCTGAAGCTTTCTTT; cdr3_aa: CASSARQGADAEAFF